This TCR beta chain came from a study of blood T cells in healthy people across ages. Primed by a sample-barcoded 5' primer and a J-beta primer mix, a second PCR proceeded for 7 to 11 cycles. Every molecule of cDNA carried a tag from a template-switch adaptor with 12 random nucleotides. TCRdb re-called the 5' RACE reads with MiXCR, one entry per CDR3 protein. The sample lists hundreds of thousands of distinct CDR3 sequences, roughly 35% occurring once. This CDR3 spans 14 amino acids. V shed 8 bases and J shed 0 bases, with 10 bases lying between them. This clonotype was picked up one time. PBMCs, at least 6 million per sample, were isolated.

The chain links TRBV12-3 or TRBV12-4 to TRBJ2-2; TRBD1 is a possible D gene (6 bases). The TCR originated in a man younger than 35 in good health. The sequenced material came from blood. The CDR3 sequence is CASLGQTNTGELFF. The CDR3 nucleotides are TGTGCCAGCTTAGGACAGACGAACACCGGGGAGCTGTTTTTT.